This T cell receptor beta chain was recovered during a study of technical replicates of blood from several donors. This CDR3 has 14 residues. The germline V gene has CDR1 SEHNR and CDR2 FQNEAQ (reference sequence). As for this clone: Mismatch with germline at one junction end may stem from a read error.

Profiled with immunoSEQ multiplex PCR; TCRdb holds only in-frame clones, not every one. The data contain about 80,000 clones, 80% to 90% of them seen just once; the ten biggest clones take up under 5.5%. The clonotype originates from a human donor in good health. Some clones in this sample may be carry-over from other donors' samples. This chain connects TRBV7-9 to TRBJ1-1, with D maybe TRBD1 (6 bases). The sequencing sample was made of PBMCs. The CDR3 sequence is CASNLRGMNSEAFF. CDR3 coding DNA: TGTGCCAGCAACCTCAGGGGTATGAACTCTGAAGCTTTCTTT.